This passage covers 30 T cell receptor beta chains from one sample sequenced in a study of T-cell reconstitution after alpha-beta-depleted transplantation in children. It was with unique molecular identifiers that the TCRbeta library was prepared. TCRdb itself ran the PCR reads through MiXCR, one entry per CDR3 protein. The sample has about 540,000 distinct CDR3 sequences; around 18% are singletons. Specimen: PBMCs from the stem cell graft donor, collected from the stem cell graft. The receptor set was obtained from a human donor who donated a stem cell graft to a child with acute lymphoblastic leukemia.

The chain joins TRBV25-1 to TRBJ2-2; D is undetermined. The V gene's germline CDR1 is MGHDK and CDR2 SYGVNS. The germline V and J ends were trimmed by 8 bases and 2 bases, with 6 bases remaining between them. The CDR3 contains 12 residues. The CDR3 DNA reads as TGTGCCAGCCACTATAACACCGGGGAGCTGTTTTTT. It is translated as CASHYNTGELFF.

The chain has TRBV5-6 and TRBJ2-7; 8 positions match TRBD2. The CDR3 consists of 16 residues. Trimming cost V 3 bases and J 4 bases; bases outside gene matches: 12. Germline assignment: CDR1 SGHDT and CDR2 YYEEEE. In nucleotides, the CDR3 is TGTGCCAGCAGCTCCCTAGGCGGGAGGCTCACTTACGAGCAGTACTTC. Amino acid sequence: CASSSLGGRLTYEQYF.

The chain uses TRBV5-1 and TRBJ2-3; D is possibly TRBD2 (6 bases). Trimming pared 7 bases from V and 2 bases from J, leaving 14 bases between. This CDR3 region has 14 residues. Germline CDR1 SGHRS, CDR2 YFSETQ. The CDR3 is CASRRDLVTDTQYF. DNA for the CDR3: TGCGCCAGCCGCCGGGACTTGGTCACAGATACGCAGTATTTT. Full variable domain (missing parts from reference TRBV5-1 and TRBJ2-3): KAGVTQTPRYLIKTRGQQVTLSCSPISGHRSVSWYQQTPGQGLQFLFEYFSETQRNKGNFPGRFSGRQFSNSRSEMNVSTLELGDSALYLCASRRDLVTDTQYFGPGTRLTVL.

A few counts support this clonotype. This chain connects TRBV15 to TRBJ2-1; 8 nucleotides agree with TRBD2. J gave up 8 bases and V 0 bases, and 9 bases lay outside the gene matches. The V gene's germline CDR1 is LNHNV and CDR2 YYDKDF (reference sequence). The CDR3 covers 16 residues. The CDR3 sequence is CATSRDQDSGNDEQFF. The CDR3, as DNA: TGTGCCACCAGCAGAGATCAGGATAGCGGGAACGATGAGCAGTTCTTC.

This clonotype was seen a handful of times. The J gene is TRBJ2-7, the V gene TRBV12-3 or TRBV12-4; a possible D gene is TRBD2 (6 bases). V lost 5 bases and J 6 bases, leaving 14 bases between the germline ends. The CDR3 length is 13 residues. CDR3 nucleotides: TGTGCCAGCAGTCGCGGGATTGGAAGCGAGCAGTACTTC. Residues: CASSRGIGSEQYF.

In this sample, this clonotype turned up a few times. This sequence joins TRBV5-1 and TRBJ1-1, with D tentatively TRBD1 (5 bases). Germline lookup yields CDR1 SGHRS and CDR2 YFSETQ. The CDR3 sequence is 12 residues long. With 5 bases removed from V and 6 bases from J, the gap between germline ends came to 11 bases. The CDR3 sequence is CASRHSGSEAFF. The CDR3 DNA sequence: TGCGCCAGCAGGCACTCAGGGTCTGAAGCTTTCTTT.

This clonotype was picked up a small number of times. The chain joins TRBV29-1 to TRBJ2-4, with no clear D. The CDR3 spans 11 residues. CDR1 is SQVTM and CDR2 is ANQGSEA in the germline V gene. Trimming left V 6 bases short and J 8 bases short, with 11 bases between. The CDR3 reads CSVAFPDIQYF. CDR3 in DNA: TGCAGCGTCGCCTTCCCGGACATTCAGTACTTC.

The gene calls are TRBV29-1 and TRBJ2-1; 13 bases are shared with TRBD2. Germline CDR1 is SQVTM and CDR2 is ANQGSEA. V shed 5 bases and J 6 bases; nucleotides not matched to a gene: 7. The CDR3 covers 15 residues. The DNA for the CDR3 is TGCAGCGTTAAGACTAGCGGGAGGCTTATCAATGAGCAGTTCTTC. Its protein product is CSVKTSGRLINEQFF.

This clonotype was detected a few times. V is TRBV6-1 and J is TRBJ1-5; D unclear. V lost 0 bases to trimming and J lost 0 bases, with 6 bases between them. CDR1 is MNHNS, CDR2 SASEGT, per germline. CDR3 length: 15 amino acids. The CDR3 DNA follows: TGTGCCAGCAGTGAAGCCGGGTATAGCAATCAGCCCCAGCATTTT. Residues: CASSEAGYSNQPQHF.

J is TRBJ1-1 and V is TRBV6-5, with D unclear. The CDR3 runs to 11 residues. V was clipped by 3 bases and J by 7 bases, with 6 bases between them. Germline CDR1 reads MNHEY; CDR2 reads SVGAGI. DNA of the CDR3: TGTGCCAGCAGTTATTTTGGTGAAGCTTTCTTT. It is translated as CASSYFGEAFF.

The rearrangement uses TRBV5-1 and TRBJ2-1; D possibly corresponds to TRBD1 (7 bases). V was trimmed by 0 bases and J by 4 bases, leaving 14 bases between them. Germline-derived CDR1 and CDR2 are SGHRS and YFSETQ. The CDR3 consists of 16 residues. CDR3 sequence (DNA): TGCGCCAGCAGCTTGGCCCTGGAGGGGGCGTACAATGAGCAGTTCTTC. Amino acid sequence: CASSLALEGAYNEQFF.

The chain links TRBV20-1 to TRBJ2-7; either TRBD1 or TRBD2 may fit D (5 bases each). Germline loops: CDR1 DFQATT, CDR2 SNEGSKA (reference sequence). The CDR3 totals 16 residues. V was shortened by 5 bases and J by 0 bases, with 20 bases between the two germline ends. Here the CDR3 reads CSAPRGLVLSSYEQYF. DNA for the CDR3: TGCAGTGCTCCACGGGGCCTAGTATTAAGCTCCTACGAGCAGTACTTC.

This chain uses TRBV7-2 with TRBJ2-7, with TRBD1 matching 8 bases. Germline-derived CDR1 and CDR2 are SGHTA and FQGNSA. The CDR3 consists of 14 residues. The trim removed 4 bases at V and 2 bases at J, leaving 4 bases unmatched. The CDR3 region has the DNA TGTGCCAGCAGCTATCAGGGGGCAGCCTACGAGCAGTACTTC. This translates into CASSYQGAAYEQYF. Full variable domain (missing parts from reference TRBV7-2 and TRBJ2-7): GAGVSQSPSNKVTEKGKDVELRCDPISGHTALYWYRQSLGQGLEFLIYFQGNSAPDKSGLPSDRFSAERTGGSVSTLTIQRTQQEDSAVYLCASSYQGAAYEQYFGPGTRLTVT.

V is TRBV6-5 and J is TRBJ2-3, with D maybe TRBD1 (6 bases). The CDR3 loop spans 16 amino acids. Trimming removed 0 bases from V and 4 bases from J, with 14 bases in between. Germline CDR1 is MNHEY and CDR2 is SVGAGI. The DNA of the CDR3 is TGTGCCAGCAGTTACTCGGCAAAACCAGGGGCAGATACGCAGTATTTT. As protein: CASSYSAKPGADTQYF.

The rearrangement uses TRBV20-1 and TRBJ2-5; 12 bases align to TRBD1. Germline V gene lookup returns CDR1 DFQATT and CDR2 SNEGSKA (reference sequence). With 6 bases clipped from V and 5 bases from J, the junction kept 10 bases outside the gene matches. There are 15 residues in the CDR3. CDR3 residues: CSARPGQGAWETQYF. CDR3 coding DNA: TGCAGTGCGAGACCGGGACAGGGGGCTTGGGAGACCCAGTACTTC.

This clonotype was seen ten or more times. The rearrangement uses TRBV12-3 or TRBV12-4 and TRBJ2-1; TRBD2 is a possible D gene (6 bases). Trimming shortened V by 5 bases and J by 6 bases, and 8 bases separated the two germline ends. The CDR3 consists of 12 residues. The CDR3 DNA follows: TGTGCCAGCAGTCCGACTAGCAATGAGCAGTTCTTC. It codes for CASSPTSNEQFF.

The rearrangement links TRBV5-1 to TRBJ1-2, with D maybe TRBD1 (5 bases). CDR1 SGHRS and CDR2 YFSETQ come from the germline V gene. The CDR3 runs to 14 residues. Trimming removed 2 bases from V and 5 bases from J, with 13 bases in between. The CDR3 DNA reads as TGCGCCAGCAGCTTCGGCAGGGAAAGATATGGCTACACCTTC. Its translation is CASSFGRERYGYTF.

This clonotype was detected many times. The V and J genes are TRBV24-1 and TRBJ1-3; no clear D. CDR1 KGHDR and CDR2 SFDVKD come from the germline V gene. The CDR3 has 15 amino acids. Between the trimmed V and J ends, which lost 4 bases and 0 bases, there was a span of 9 bases. The chain's CDR3 is CATSDPGTSGNTIYF. The CDR3 DNA reads as TGTGCCACCAGTGACCCCGGCACCTCTGGAAACACCATATATTTT.

This clonotype came up a few times. V is TRBV29-1 and J is TRBJ1-2, with 7 bases lining up with TRBD1. Unmatched junction bases numbered 8, after V lost 5 bases and J lost 2 bases. CDR1 and CDR2 (germline): SQVTM, ANQGSEA. This CDR3 has 14 amino acids. This CDR3 is CSVIPGQKNYGYTF. The CDR3 bases are TGCAGCGTTATCCCGGGACAGAAAAACTATGGCTACACCTTC.

This clonotype was found a few times. The chain employs TRBV5-1 and TRBJ1-4; no reliable D call. V gave up 2 bases and J gave up 0 bases, with 5 bases separating them. The CDR3 is 14 residues long. CDR1 SGHRS and CDR2 YFSETQ come from the germline V gene. CDR3 DNA sequence: TGCGCCAGCAGCTTCCATACAACTAATGAAAAACTGTTTTTT. It translates to CASSFHTTNEKLFF.

This clonotype was observed a handful of times. The rearrangement joins TRBV9 to TRBJ1-1; 8 bases match TRBD1. Germline values: CDR1 SGDLS, CDR2 YYNGEE. V dropped 3 bases and J dropped 3; count of bases not matched to a gene: 7. CDR3 length equals 15 residues. The CDR3 loop is CASSAQGAGYTEAFF. CDR3 DNA sequence: TGTGCCAGCAGCGCCCAGGGGGCCGGGTACACTGAAGCTTTCTTT.

The CDR3 spells CASSIISGTEAFF. The CDR3 nucleotides read TGTGCCAGTAGTATAATATCGGGCACTGAAGCTTTCTTT. The rearrangement links TRBV19 to TRBJ1-1; D not resolved. Germline loops: CDR1 LNHDA, CDR2 SQIVND (reference sequence). V lost 2 bases to trimming and J lost 4 bases, with 8 bases between them. The CDR3 runs to 13 residues.

This sequence joins TRBV6-1 and TRBJ2-3, with D possibly called TRBD1 or TRBD2 (5 bases each). There are 14 residues in the CDR3. Germline V gene sequence: CDR1 MNHNS, CDR2 SASEGT. Trimming pared 5 bases from V and 6 bases from J, leaving 15 bases between. CDR3 DNA: TGTGCCAGCAGTCTCTTGACAGAGGGGGATACGCAGTATTTT. As protein: CASSLLTEGDTQYF.

This clonotype was detected a few times. The chain carries TRBV20-1 and TRBJ2-3; 9 bases map to TRBD2. The CDR3 is 19 amino acids. Trimming took 2 bases from V and 0 from J; bases not matched to a gene: 15. Germline CDR1 DFQATT, CDR2 SNEGSKA (reference sequence). CDR3 DNA: TGCAGTGCTAGAACCTTCAGTACTAGCGGGTCCGATAGCACAGATACGCAGTATTTT. It translates to CSARTFSTSGSDSTDTQYF.

This clonotype has just a few counts. This sequence joins TRBV6-5 and TRBJ2-3, with TRBD2 matching over 8 bases. This CDR3 region has 16 residues. V gave up 1 base and J gave up 7 bases; unmatched junction bases: 10. The germline CDR1 and CDR2 sequences are MNHEY and SVGAGI. CDR3 sequence reads: CASSYYIAGHLNTQYF. In nucleotides, the CDR3 is TGTGCCAGCAGTTACTACATAGCGGGACATCTGAATACGCAGTATTTT.

The J gene is TRBJ1-2, the V gene TRBV12-3 or TRBV12-4; 9 bases map to TRBD1. Trimming cost V 5 bases and J 6 bases; bases outside gene matches: 4. This CDR3 comprises 13 residues. The CDR3 reads CASSTGTGNGYTF. The CDR3 nucleotides read TGTGCCAGCAGTACCGGGACAGGGAATGGCTACACCTTC.

The rearrangement uses TRBV19 and TRBJ2-1; the D gene is possibly TRBD1 (6 bases). Trimming removed 3 bases at V and 7 bases at J, with 16 bases between. The germline V gene encodes CDR1 LNHDA and CDR2 SQIVND (reference sequence). This CDR3 has 15 residues. Here the CDR3 reads CASSMGTLAMNEQFF. The CDR3 nucleotides are TGTGCCAGTAGTATGGGGACACTGGCAATGAATGAGCAGTTCTTC.

The J gene is TRBJ2-5, the V gene TRBV30; D gene ambiguous. V dropped 2 bases and J dropped 9 bases, with 16 bases sitting between them. Per germline, CDR1 GTSNPN and CDR2 SVGIG (reference sequence). CDR3 size: 13 residues. The DNA of the CDR3 is TGTGCCTGGAGTCCGGAGCTAGGCCAGGCCCAGTACTTC. This encodes CAWSPELGQAQYF. Filled out from reference TRBV30 and TRBJ2-5, the complete variable domain reads SQTIHQWPATLVQPVGSPLSLECTVEGTSNPNLYWYRQAAGRGLQLLFYSVGIGQISSEVPQNLSASRPQDRQFILSSKKLLLSDSGFYLCAWSPELGQAQYFGPGTRLLVL.

V gene TRBV7-8 combines with J gene TRBJ2-6, with D unclear. V was clipped by 3 bases and J by 0 bases, with 9 bases between them. CDR1 is SGHVS and CDR2 is FQNEAQ in the germline V gene. CDR3 length: 16 amino acids. The CDR3: CASSLDEVSGANVLTF. The CDR3 region has the DNA TGTGCCAGCAGCTTGGATGAGGTCTCTGGGGCCAACGTCCTGACTTTC.

This clonotype was seen a few times. The rearrangement uses TRBV5-1 and TRBJ2-1; D unresolved. Deletions cut 0 bases from V and 9 bases from J, with 4 bases between. Germline V CDR1 and CDR2: SGHRS, YFSETQ. The CDR3 is 11 amino acids. CDR3 DNA: TGCGCCAGCAGCTTGGTTGCTGAGCAGTTCTTC. Translating gives CASSLVAEQFF. Complete variable domain (other parts from reference TRBV5-1 and TRBJ2-1): KAGVTQTPRYLIKTRGQQVTLSCSPISGHRSVSWYQQTPGQGLQFLFEYFSETQRNKGNFPGRFSGRQFSNSRSEMNVSTLELGDSALYLCASSLVAEQFFGPGTRLTVL.